The rows below give T cell receptor beta chains drawn from one sample of a study of vaccination and CD4 T cells after COVID-19. TCRdb redid the calling of the PCR reads with MiXCR, one entry per CDR3 protein. The table has approximately 20,000 distinct CDR3 sequences, 58% seen once; the top ten hold about 1%. Sequenced here: CD4+ T cells from blood, sampled before SARS-CoV-2 vaccination. These receptors were taken from a human donor who had recovered from COVID-19. Each CDR3 is given with its conserved first and last residue. Each record gives: D gene, clone size, J gene, V gene, CDR3 DNA, CDR3 protein. A D gene is named only where the DNA matches it firmly. A row's size may be missing; if present it is once, few, many or a size class.

D: TRBD1; size: -; J: TRBJ1-2; V: TRBV7-2; DNA: TGTGCCAGCAGCTTGGGGACAGCGGTCGGAGGCTACACCTTC; CDR3: CASSLGTAVGGYTF
D: TRBD2; size: -; J: TRBJ2-5; V: TRBV30; DNA: TGTGCCTGGAGTGACTGGACTAGCGGGAAACAGACCCAGTACTTC; CDR3: CAWSDWTSGKQTQYF
D: -; size: -; J: TRBJ2-3; V: TRBV21-1; DNA: TGTGCCAGCAGCACGCGAATTAAGAGCACAGATACGCAGTATTTT; CDR3: CASSTRIKSTDTQYF
D: -; size: -; J: TRBJ2-7; V: TRBV6-1; DNA: TGTGCCAGCAGCGACGGGCCACCAGCGCAGTACTTC; CDR3: CASSDGPPAQYF
D: TRBD2; size: once; J: TRBJ2-1; V: TRBV15; DNA: TGTGCCACCAGCCGACTAGCGGAGGTGATTTCTGAGCAGTTCTTC; CDR3: CATSRLAEVISEQFF
D: -; size: -; J: TRBJ1-5; V: TRBV20-1; DNA: TGCAGCGTTCAGAGAGGAGTTTATCAGCCCCAGCATTTT; CDR3: CSVQRGVYQPQHF
D: -; size: -; J: TRBJ1-1; V: TRBV10-3; DNA: TGTGCCACCCAAGGAGGACGGGGTTGGATGAACACTGAAGCTTTCTTT; CDR3: CATQGGRGWMNTEAFF
D: TRBD1; size: -; J: TRBJ2-2; V: TRBV19; DNA: TGTGCCAGTACCCGGACAGGGGGAACCGGGGAGCTGTTTTTT; CDR3: CASTRTGGTGELFF
D: -; size: -; J: TRBJ1-5; V: TRBV28; DNA: TGTGCCAGCAGCCGCGACCCTAGCAATCAGCCCCAGCATTTT; CDR3: CASSRDPSNQPQHF
D: TRBD1; size: -; J: TRBJ2-5; V: TRBV18; DNA: TGTGCCAGCTCACCGGGACAGGCTAAGGAGACCCAGTACTTC; CDR3: CASSPGQAKETQYF
D: TRBD2; size: -; J: TRBJ2-5; V: TRBV20-1; DNA: TGCAGTGCCACTAGCGGGAGGGCCCGGTTACAAGAGACCCAGTACTTC; CDR3: CSATSGRARLQETQYF
D: -; size: -; J: TRBJ2-7; V: TRBV15; DNA: TGTGCCACCAGCAGAGTGGGGACCGCCGACGAGCAGTACTTC; CDR3: CATSRVGTADEQYF
D: -; size: -; J: TRBJ2-2; V: TRBV7-9; DNA: TGTGCCAGCAGCTTAGTCCCTAGCGTAGTCGGGGAGCTGTTTTTT; CDR3: CASSLVPSVVGELFF
D: -; size: few; J: TRBJ2-3; V: TRBV7-9; DNA: TGTGCCAGCAGCCCAAGGGGGGATACAGATACGCAGTATTTT; CDR3: CASSPRGDTDTQYF
D: -; size: -; J: TRBJ2-1; V: TRBV20-1; DNA: TGCAGTGCTAGACGTCCAGGGGGGAGGGTTGAGCAGTTCTTC; CDR3: CSARRPGGRVEQFF
D: -; size: -; J: TRBJ2-2; V: TRBV7-9; DNA: TGTGCCAGCAGGACCATGAACACCGGGGAGCTGTTTTTT; CDR3: CASRTMNTGELFF
D: -; size: -; J: TRBJ2-7; V: TRBV6-1; DNA: TGTGCCAGCAGTGAGGGTCGGGGACTCGAGCAGTACTTC; CDR3: CASSEGRGLEQYF
D: -; size: -; J: TRBJ2-3; V: TRBV7-3; DNA: TGTGCCAGCAGCTTAACCCGGACAGGCGGGGGCACAGATACGCAGTATTTT; CDR3: CASSLTRTGGGTDTQYF
D: -; size: -; J: TRBJ1-2; V: TRBV6-1; DNA: TGTGCCAGCAGTACCCCCCGGGGCTATGGCTACACCTTC; CDR3: CASSTPRGYGYTF
D: TRBD1; size: -; J: TRBJ1-3; V: TRBV15; DNA: TGTGCCACCAGCCGCAGGGGGCACTCTGGAAACACCATATATTTT; CDR3: CATSRRGHSGNTIYF
D: TRBD1; size: once; J: TRBJ2-3; V: TRBV24-1; DNA: TGTGCCTCATCGTCTACAGGGGCAGCAGATACGCAGTATTTT; CDR3: CASSSTGAADTQYF
D: TRBD1; size: -; J: TRBJ1-6; V: TRBV28; DNA: TGTGCCAGCACCGCGGCGGGACAGGGAGTTGGTAATTCACCCCTCCACTTT; CDR3: CASTAAGQGVGNSPLHF
D: -; size: -; J: TRBJ2-1; V: TRBV20-1; DNA: TGCAGTGCTAGAGTGATAGCCAAAAACAATGAGCAGTTCTTC; CDR3: CSARVIAKNNEQFF
D: TRBD1; size: -; J: TRBJ2-1; V: TRBV6-2/TRBV6-3; DNA: TGTGCCAGCAGTTACTCAGGGGGCTTAGTGAATGAGCAGTTCTTC; CDR3: CASSYSGGLVNEQFF
D: -; size: -; J: TRBJ2-3; V: TRBV15; DNA: TGTGCCACCAGACGGGGTGGGGGGACGGCTAGCACAGATACGCAGTATTTT; CDR3: CATRRGGGTASTDTQYF
D: TRBD1; size: -; J: TRBJ1-2; V: TRBV28; DNA: TGTGCCAGCAGACGGACAGGGGGCCGGGGTGGCTACACCTTC; CDR3: CASRRTGGRGGYTF
D: TRBD1; size: -; J: TRBJ1-2; V: TRBV20-1; DNA: TGCAGTGCTAGGGGACAGTCAGACTATGGCTACACCTTC; CDR3: CSARGQSDYGYTF
D: -; size: few; J: TRBJ2-3; V: TRBV27; DNA: TGTGCCAGCAGTTTCGAGCGAGGGACAGATACGCAGTATTTT; CDR3: CASSFERGTDTQYF
D: -; size: -; J: TRBJ1-1; V: TRBV27; DNA: TGTGCCAGCAGTTTCAGGAGGAACACTGAAGCTTTCTTT; CDR3: CASSFRRNTEAFF
D: -; size: -; J: TRBJ1-6; V: TRBV7-8; DNA: TGTGCCAGCAGCTTAGTTTTACAGACCTTCAATTCACCCCTCCACTTT; CDR3: CASSLVLQTFNSPLHF
D: -; size: -; J: TRBJ1-5; V: TRBV20-1; DNA: TGCAGTGCTATTTACGGGAGTATCAGCCCCCAGCATTTT; CDR3: CSAIYGSISPQHF
D: TRBD1; size: -; J: TRBJ1-4; V: TRBV27; DNA: TGTGCCAGCAGTCAATATGTCCCGGGACAGGGTACGGGTGAAAAACTGTTTTTT; CDR3: CASSQYVPGQGTGEKLFF
D: -; size: once; J: TRBJ2-7; V: TRBV6-1; DNA: TGTGCCAGCAGTCGACATACGAGGACCTACGAGCAGTACTTC; CDR3: CASSRHTRTYEQYF
D: -; size: few; J: TRBJ1-1; V: TRBV20-1; DNA: TGCAGTGCTAGTTTAGGGGAGGTTGAAGCTTTCTTT; CDR3: CSASLGEVEAFF
D: -; size: -; J: TRBJ1-1; V: TRBV12-3/TRBV12-4; DNA: TGTGCCAGCAGTAGAGTGAACACTGAAGCTTTCTTT; CDR3: CASSRVNTEAFF
D: TRBD2; size: -; J: TRBJ2-7; V: TRBV6-5; DNA: TGTGCCAGCAGTTACACTAGCGGGAGTTACGAGCAGTACTTC; CDR3: CASSYTSGSYEQYF
D: -; size: -; J: TRBJ1-6; V: TRBV27; DNA: TGTGCCAGCAGTTTATACCAGGGATCACCCCTCCACTTT; CDR3: CASSLYQGSPLHF
D: -; size: -; J: TRBJ2-5; V: TRBV4-2; DNA: TGTGCCAGCAGCCAAGAGGGGCAGGGGCAAGAGACCCAGTACTTC; CDR3: CASSQEGQGQETQYF
D: -; size: -; J: TRBJ1-2; V: TRBV10-2; DNA: TGCGCCAGCAGTGATCAAGGGAACTATGGCTACACCTTC; CDR3: CASSDQGNYGYTF
D: TRBD2; size: -; J: TRBJ2-3; V: TRBV18; DNA: TGTGCCAGCTCACCAAGCGGGAGGGCCCTCCCAGATACGCAGTATTTT; CDR3: CASSPSGRALPDTQYF
D: TRBD1; size: -; J: TRBJ2-5; V: TRBV28; DNA: TGTGCCAGCAGTTTATTCGGACAGGGCCACCAAGAGACCCAGTACTTC; CDR3: CASSLFGQGHQETQYF
D: -; size: few; J: TRBJ2-3; V: TRBV20-1; DNA: TGCAGTGTTGGGGGTGGCACAGATACGCAGTATTTT; CDR3: CSVGGGTDTQYF
D: -; size: -; J: TRBJ2-7; V: TRBV21-1; DNA: TGTGCCAGCAGCTTGCGCGGTGACCGGGCCCACTACGAGCAGTACTTC; CDR3: CASSLRGDRAHYEQYF
D: -; size: -; J: TRBJ1-5; V: TRBV12-3/TRBV12-4; DNA: TGTGCCAGCAGTTTAGGCGTGAGGGATCGTAATCAGCCCCAGCATTTT; CDR3: CASSLGVRDRNQPQHF
D: -; size: -; J: TRBJ2-7; V: TRBV27; DNA: TGTGCCAGCAGTCCATTTAATTCGGACGAGCAGTACTTC; CDR3: CASSPFNSDEQYF
D: -; size: -; J: TRBJ2-2; V: TRBV6-1; DNA: TGTGCCAGCCATCAAGACAGGCAGTCAAGCGGGGAGCTGTTTTTT; CDR3: CASHQDRQSSGELFF